The rows below give T cell receptor beta chains drawn from one sample of a study of siplizumab effects on memory and regulatory T cells. TCRdb keeps only in-frame clones here, not all; method: immunoSEQ multiplex PCR. The sample includes 62,000 or so clones, roughly 83% of them seen just once. The sequenced sample was memory CD4+ T cells sorted from blood. Receptor source: a human donor in good health. Each CDR3 is given with its conserved first and last residue. A D gene is named only where the DNA matches it firmly. The size field is filled for only some rows; it gives once, few, many or a size class.

d_gene: TRBD1; abundance: NA; v_gene: TRBV25-1; len: 15; j_gene: TRBJ1-1; CDR3aa: CASSANRGSGTEAFF; CDR3nt: TGTGCCAGCAGTGCCAACAGGGGGTCGGGCACTGAAGCTTTCTTT
d_gene: NA; abundance: NA; v_gene: TRBV18; len: 15; j_gene: TRBJ1-4; CDR3aa: CASSPGLYENEKLFF; CDR3nt: TGTGCCAGCTCACCCGGACTTTACGAAAATGAAAAACTGTTTTTT
d_gene: NA; abundance: NA; v_gene: TRBV4-2; len: 15; j_gene: TRBJ2-3; CDR3aa: CASSQDPDRTDTQYF; CDR3nt: TGTGCCAGCAGCCAAGATCCGGACCGCACAGATACGCAGTATTTT
d_gene: TRBD1; abundance: few; v_gene: TRBV18; len: 15; j_gene: TRBJ1-1; CDR3aa: CASSPRATGDTEAFF; CDR3nt: TGTGCCAGCTCACCACGAGCGACAGGGGACACTGAAGCTTTCTTT
d_gene: NA; abundance: NA; v_gene: TRBV9; len: 18; j_gene: TRBJ1-1; CDR3aa: CASSVDFYGQGMNTEAFF; CDR3nt: TGTGCCAGCAGCGTAGATTTTTACGGGCAGGGCATGAACACTGAAGCTTTCTTT
d_gene: TRBD2; abundance: NA; v_gene: TRBV5-1; len: 16; j_gene: TRBJ2-7; CDR3aa: CASSLSGGRVPYEQYF; CDR3nt: TGCGCCAGCAGCTTGAGCGGCGGGAGGGTCCCCTACGAGCAGTACTTC
d_gene: TRBD1; abundance: NA; v_gene: TRBV5-5; len: 15; j_gene: TRBJ2-5; CDR3aa: CASSHRQGASETQYF; CDR3nt: TGTGCCAGCAGCCACCGACAGGGGGCGTCTGAGACCCAGTACTTC
d_gene: NA; abundance: NA; v_gene: TRBV4-1; len: 15; j_gene: TRBJ1-4; CDR3aa: CASSPAGTLNEKLFF; CDR3nt: TGCGCCAGCAGCCCCGCCGGGACTTTGAACGAAAAACTGTTTTTT
d_gene: NA; abundance: NA; v_gene: TRBV28; len: 14; j_gene: TRBJ1-1; CDR3aa: CASSLRPESTEAFF; CDR3nt: TGTGCCAGCAGTTTGCGTCCAGAGAGCACTGAAGCTTTCTTT
d_gene: NA; abundance: NA; v_gene: TRBV19; len: 16; j_gene: TRBJ2-3; CDR3aa: CASSIGGGLRTDTQYF; CDR3nt: TGTGCCAGTAGTATAGGTGGGGGGCTTCGCACAGATACGCAGTATTTT
d_gene: NA; abundance: few; v_gene: TRBV5-6; len: 15; j_gene: TRBJ2-3; CDR3aa: CASSLEGGRTDTQYF; CDR3nt: TGTGCCAGCAGCTTGGAAGGGGGACGCACAGATACGCAGTATTTT
d_gene: NA; abundance: few; v_gene: TRBV10-3; len: 12; j_gene: TRBJ1-4; CDR3aa: CASSEEGEKLFF; CDR3nt: TGTGCCTCTTCGGAAGAGGGTGAAAAACTGTTTTTT
d_gene: NA; abundance: once; v_gene: TRBV10-1; len: 12; j_gene: TRBJ1-5; CDR3aa: CASSNSNQPQHF; CDR3nt: TGCGCCAGCAGTAATAGCAATCAGCCCCAGCATTTT
d_gene: NA; abundance: NA; v_gene: TRBV5-4; len: 14; j_gene: TRBJ1-4; CDR3aa: CASSLDQLNEKLFF; CDR3nt: TGTGCCAGCAGCTTGGATCAGCTTAATGAAAAACTGTTTTTT
d_gene: TRBD2; abundance: NA; v_gene: TRBV11-1; len: 15; j_gene: TRBJ2-5; CDR3aa: CASSRAGGIQETQYF; CDR3nt: TGTGCCAGCAGCCGAGCGGGGGGGATCCAAGAGACCCAGTACTTC
d_gene: NA; abundance: NA; v_gene: TRBV7-8; len: 14; j_gene: TRBJ2-1; CDR3aa: CASSLIRVNNEQFF; CDR3nt: TGTGCCAGCAGCTTAATCAGGGTTAACAATGAGCAGTTCTTC
d_gene: TRBD1; abundance: NA; v_gene: TRBV6-1; len: 14; j_gene: TRBJ1-2; CDR3aa: CASSGDRDSSVCTF; CDR3nt: TGTGCCAGCAGTGGGGACAGGGACAGCTCGGTGTGCACCTTC
d_gene: NA; abundance: NA; v_gene: TRBV6-5; len: 14; j_gene: TRBJ1-1; CDR3aa: CASSYEGGNTEAFF; CDR3nt: TGTGCCAGCAGTTACGAGGGGGGGAACACTGAAGCTTTCTTT
d_gene: NA; abundance: NA; v_gene: TRBV2; len: 11; j_gene: TRBJ2-7; CDR3aa: CASRIGDQQYF; CDR3nt: TGTGCCAGCAGGATCGGGGACCAACAGTACTTC
d_gene: TRBD2; abundance: NA; v_gene: TRBV6-1; len: 14; j_gene: TRBJ2-1; CDR3aa: CASSRSGSRDEQFF; CDR3nt: TGTGCCAGCAGTCGAAGCGGGAGTCGGGATGAGCAGTTCTTC
d_gene: NA; abundance: NA; v_gene: TRBV6-1; len: 16; j_gene: TRBJ2-3; CDR3aa: CASSELPAALGGTQYF; CDR3nt: TGTGCCAGCAGTGAGTTGCCGGCCGCATTAGGTGGTACGCAGTATTTT
d_gene: TRBD2; abundance: NA; v_gene: TRBV7-3; len: 16; j_gene: TRBJ2-1; CDR3aa: CASSFRTSGRYNEQFF; CDR3nt: TGTGCCAGCAGCTTCCGGACTAGCGGGAGATACAATGAGCAGTTCTTC
d_gene: NA; abundance: NA; v_gene: TRBV11-2; len: 15; j_gene: TRBJ2-7; CDR3aa: CASRRPGQGYHEQYF; CDR3nt: TGTGCCAGCAGACGCCCGGGCCAGGGTTATCACGAGCAGTACTTC